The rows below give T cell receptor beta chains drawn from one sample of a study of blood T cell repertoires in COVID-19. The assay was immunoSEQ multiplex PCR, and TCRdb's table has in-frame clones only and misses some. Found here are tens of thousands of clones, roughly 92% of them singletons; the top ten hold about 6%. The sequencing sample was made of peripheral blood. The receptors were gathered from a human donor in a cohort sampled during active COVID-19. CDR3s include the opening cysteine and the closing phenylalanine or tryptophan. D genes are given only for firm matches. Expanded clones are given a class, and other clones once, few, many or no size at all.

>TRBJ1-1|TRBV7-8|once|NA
TGTGCCAGCAGCTTAGCGGGGCAGAATGAAGCTTTCTTT
CASSLAGQNEAFF
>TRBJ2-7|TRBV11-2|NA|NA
TGTGCCAGCAGCTTACAGGGGAGCTCCTACGAGCAGTACTTC
CASSLQGSSYEQYF
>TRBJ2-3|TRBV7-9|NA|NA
TGTGCCAGCAGCCCGGGAGCCGCTAGCACAGATACGCAGTATTTT
CASSPGAASTDTQYF
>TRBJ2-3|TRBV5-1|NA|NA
TGCGCCAGCAGCTTGGCCGCGTCAGATACGCAGTATTTT
CASSLAASDTQYF
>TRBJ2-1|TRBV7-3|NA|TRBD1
TGTGCCAGCAGCTCTACAGGGGTGGGGGCCAATGAGCAGTTCTTC
CASSSTGVGANEQFF
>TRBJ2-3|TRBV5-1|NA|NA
TGCGCCAGCAGCTTGGCGCGATCCGGCACAGATACGCAGTATTTT
CASSLARSGTDTQYF
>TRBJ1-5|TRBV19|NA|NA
TGTGCCACATCAGGGTTCGATCAGCCCCAGCATTTT
CATSGFDQPQHF
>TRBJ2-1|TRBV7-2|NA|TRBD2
TGTGCCAGCAGGCGACTAGCGGGGACCTCCTACAATGAGCAGTTCTTC
CASRRLAGTSYNEQFF
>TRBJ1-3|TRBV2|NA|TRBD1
TGTGCCAGCCGAACAGGGGGTGGTGGAAACACCATATATTTT
CASRTGGGGNTIYF
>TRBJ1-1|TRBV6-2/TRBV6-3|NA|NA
TGTGCCAGCAGTTATTCGTGGAACACTGAAGCTTTCTTT
CASSYSWNTEAFF